One and the same sample provided the 2 T cell receptor beta chains below, sequenced in a study of T cell repertoires in cytomegalovirus infection. MiXCR, run by TCRdb on the reads, gives a single entry per CDR3 protein. The table has about 260,000 distinct CDR3 sequences, roughly 15% seen once; the top ten hold about 10%. Sequencing used PBMCs. These receptors all stem from a human donor in good health (CMV status not recorded). Some clones in this sample may be carry-over from other donors' samples.

The J gene is TRBJ2-5, the V gene TRBV14, with 8 bases that match TRBD1. The CDR3 length is 18 residues. Germline V gene data show CDR1 as SGHDN and CDR2 as FVKESK. With 1 base clipped from V and 0 bases from J, the junction kept 10 bases outside the gene matches. The CDR3 DNA reads TGTGCCAGCAGCCAAGGGACAGGGCTAAGCTTCGACCAAGAGACCCAGTACTTC. Encoded protein: CASSQGTGLSFDQETQYF.

The table lists this clonotype with many counts. The gene calls are TRBV7-6 and TRBJ1-4; D remains ambiguous. Deletions cut 1 base from V and 8 bases from J, with 14 bases between. There are 15 residues in the CDR3. Germline V gene data show CDR1 as SGHVS and CDR2 as FNYEAQ. The CDR3 DNA reads as TGTGCCAGCAGCTTAGGAAAGACCGGGCGGGAAAAACTGTTTTTT. Protein sequence: CASSLGKTGREKLFF.